Presented here are 26 T cell receptor beta chains from one specimen sequenced in a study of siplizumab effects on memory and regulatory T cells (dated by TCRdb to between 2018 and 2021). Libraries were made using the immunoSEQ multiplex PCR assay. In TCRdb, the immuneACCESS table is reduced to in-frame sequences with V and J assigned. These tables do not hold every clone; where another copy was compared, an unresolved V gene accounts for under half, and the others remain unexplained. The sample table shows fewer than 85,000 clones, and more than 85% are seen once. Together, the top ten hold about a fifth of the sample. Sequenced sample: CD8+ T cells sorted from blood. Every receptor here comes from a human donor in good health.

The chain recombines TRBV5-1 with TRBJ2-5; no definite D call. Trimming took off 3 bases at V and 1 base at J, with 7 bases between the two ends. CDR1 is SGHRS and CDR2 is YFSETQ in the germline V gene. The CDR3 runs to 13 residues. CDR3 sequence (DNA): TGCGCCAGCAGCTACTACCTCCAAGAGACCCAGTACTTC. It is translated as CASSYYLQETQYF. Complete variable domain (other parts from reference TRBV5-1 and TRBJ2-5): KAGVTQTPRYLIKTRGQQVTLSCSPISGHRSVSWYQQTPGQGLQFLFEYFSETQRNKGNFPGRFSGRQFSNSRSEMNVSTLELGDSALYLCASSYYLQETQYFGPGTRLLVL.

J is TRBJ2-7 and V is TRBV11-2; 10 bases are a match to TRBD1. The CDR3 loop spans 14 amino acids. Germline V gene lookup returns CDR1 SGHAT and CDR2 FQNNGV. Germline trimming cut 7 bases from V and 4 bases from J; bases unmatched to any gene: 7. The CDR3 loop is CASKGTGVRYEQYF. CDR3 DNA sequence: TGTGCCAGCAAGGGGACAGGGGTTAGGTACGAGCAGTACTTC.

The chain has TRBV11-2 and TRBJ1-5; possibly TRBD1 for D (5 bases). Germline V gives CDR1 SGHAT, CDR2 FQNNGV. V was trimmed by 1 base and J by 7 bases, leaving 11 bases between them. The CDR3 has 14 amino acids. This CDR3 reads CASSLAGWGQPQHF. CDR3 DNA: TGTGCCAGCAGCTTAGCAGGGTGGGGGCAGCCCCAGCATTTT.

This chain connects TRBV11-2 to TRBJ2-4; TRBD1 matches 9 bases. With V trimmed by 4 bases and J by 9 bases, 16 bases remained unmatched. The CDR3 has 17 amino acids. Per the germline V gene, CDR1 is SGHAT and CDR2 is FQNNGV. The CDR3 is CASSYWTGDRGWTIQYF. CDR3 nucleotide sequence: TGTGCCAGCAGCTATTGGACAGGGGATCGAGGGTGGACCATTCAGTACTTC.

The V gene is TRBV28, the J gene TRBJ2-2; 7 nucleotides line up with TRBD1. Germline CDR1 reads MDHEN; CDR2 reads SYDVKM. CDR3 size: 16 residues. V was pared by 4 bases and J by 0 bases, with 5 bases of the junction left unmatched. The CDR3, as DNA: TGTGCCAGCAGTTCCGGGACAGCGTCGAACACCGGGGAGCTGTTTTTT. This codes for CASSSGTASNTGELFF.

This clone is a singleton in its sample. The chain joins TRBV10-3 to TRBJ1-1; D is uncertain. The CDR3 is 12 amino acids. The germline gives CDR1 ENHRY, CDR2 SYGVKD. Trimming took 11 bases from V and 5 from J, leaving 15 bases between them. This chain's CDR3 is CAVRPEGTEAFF. CDR3 DNA sequence: TGTGCCGTGCGACCAGAAGGGACTGAAGCTTTCTTT.

The chain couples TRBV9 to TRBJ2-3, with D unresolved. V was shortened by 4 bases and J by 6 bases, with 15 bases between the two germline ends. The V gene's germline CDR1 is SGDLS and CDR2 YYNGEE. The CDR3 spans 14 residues. This CDR3 is CASSQPLYDDTQYF. CDR3 DNA sequence: TGTGCCAGCAGCCAACCCTTATATGATGATACGCAGTATTTT.

Of note for this clone: An end of the junction differs from the germline gene, which may be a read error. This chain connects TRBV7-8 to TRBJ2-1; D call uncertain. CDR1 is SGHVS and CDR2 is FQNEAQ in the germline V gene. The CDR3 consists of 10 residues. The CDR3 protein is CASSLGPLLF. As DNA, the CDR3 is TGTGCCAGCAGCTTAGGGCCCTTACTCTTC. Combining the CDR3 with reference TRBV7-8 and TRBJ2-1 gives the whole variable domain GAGVSQSPRYKVAKRGQDVALRCDPISGHVSLFWYQQALGQGPEFLTYFQNEAQLDKSGLPSDRFFAERPEGSVSTLKIQRTQQEDSAVYLCASSLGPLLFGPGTRLTVL.

This clone was detected only a few times. Other nucleotide sequences in the sample specify the same CDR3. The V call is TRBV19, the J call TRBJ1-5, with D possibly being TRBD1 (5 bases). CDR3 length: 15 amino acids. The V gene's germline CDR1 is LNHDA and CDR2 SQIVND (reference sequence). V lost 3 bases and J lost 1, with 10 bases in between. The CDR3, as DNA: TGTGCCAGTAGTATGGGGGGAAGGAGCAATCAGCCCCAGCATTTT. Translation gives CASSMGGRSNQPQHF. The full variable domain, with the rest looked up from reference TRBV19 and TRBJ1-5, is DGGITQSPKYLFRKEGQNVTLSCEQNLNHDAMYWYRQDPGQGLRLIYYSQIVNDFQKGDIAEGYSVSREKKESFPLTVTSAQKNPTAFYLCASSMGGRSNQPQHFGDGTRLSIL.

The V call is TRBV27, the J call TRBJ1-5; 9 bases align to TRBD1. Unmatched junction bases numbered 12, after V lost 4 bases and J lost 5 bases. The germline V gene encodes CDR1 MNHEY and CDR2 SMNVEV (reference sequence). This CDR3 has 17 amino acids. CDR3 DNA: TGTGCCAGCAGTTCCCGGGACAGGGTCAGGGACGATCAGCCCCAGCATTTT. It is translated as CASSSRDRVRDDQPQHF.

The chain has TRBV6-5 and TRBJ2-7; a weak D match, TRBD2 (6 bases). The V gene's germline CDR1 is MNHEY and CDR2 SVGAGI. This CDR3 has 16 amino acids. Trimming shortened V by 0 bases and J by 3 bases, and 15 bases separated the two germline ends. CDR3 DNA: TGTGCCAGCAGTTACTCGAGAGGGTCCGGGGGCTACGAGCAGTACTTC. It specifies CASSYSRGSGGYEQYF.

This chain uses TRBV7-6 with TRBJ1-5; D unclear. Trimming stripped 5 bases from V and 4 bases from J, with 9 bases between. The CDR3 length is 13 residues. Germline-derived CDR1 and CDR2 are SGHVS and FNYEAQ. CDR3 sequence (DNA): TGTGCCAGCAGCAGAGCCCTTAATCAGCCCCAGCATTTT. It translates to CASSRALNQPQHF.

The rearrangement uses TRBV28 and TRBJ2-1; D is undetermined. The V end lost 5 bases, the J end lost 8 bases, and 16 bases lay between the germline ends. This CDR3 spans 14 amino acids. The germline V gene encodes CDR1 MDHEN and CDR2 SYDVKM. The CDR3: CASSLLAKPHEQFF. The CDR3 DNA reads TGTGCCAGCAGTCTATTAGCCAAACCCCATGAGCAGTTCTTC. The variable domain in full, with the rest retrieved from reference TRBV28 and TRBJ2-1, is DVKVTQSSRYLVKRTGEKVFLECVQDMDHENMFWYRQDPGLGLRLIYFSYDVKMKEKGDIPEGYSVSREKKERFSLILESASTNQTSMYLCASSLLAKPHEQFFGPGTRLTVL.

The rearrangement joins TRBV19 to TRBJ1-5; TRBD1 aligns across 8 bases. Germline CDR1 LNHDA, CDR2 SQIVND (reference sequence). V was pared by 8 bases and J by 5 bases, with 2 bases of the junction left unmatched. This CDR3 has 12 amino acids. The CDR3, as DNA: TGTGCCAGTCGGACAGGGTATCAGCCCCAGCATTTT. As protein: CASRTGYQPQHF.

The rearrangement links TRBV9 to TRBJ2-7; 11 bases are shared with TRBD1. The CDR3 is made up of 15 amino acids. CDR1 and CDR2 from the germline V gene are SGDLS and YYNGEE. The trim removed 3 bases at V and 2 bases at J, leaving 4 bases unmatched. Here the CDR3 DNA reads TGTGCCAGCAGCGCCGGGACAGGGGGAACCTACGAGCAGTACTTC. Translating it yields CASSAGTGGTYEQYF.

CDR3 loop: CSVDLIGEQFF. Here the CDR3 DNA reads TGCAGCGTTGATCTGATCGGTGAGCAGTTCTTC. V gene TRBV29-1 combines with J gene TRBJ2-1; no clear D gene. Germline CDR1 is SQVTM and CDR2 is ANQGSEA. Deletions cut 3 bases from V and 9 bases from J, with 9 bases between. The CDR3 runs to 11 residues.

This clone was found a few times. The J gene is TRBJ2-3, the V gene TRBV19, with 10 bases that match TRBD2. Trimming at V came to 10 bases and at J to 4 bases, leaving 11 bases not matched to a gene. The CDR3 has 15 residues. From germline, CDR1 is LNHDA and CDR2 SQIVND (reference sequence). Here the CDR3 reads CATQIAGGVPDTQYF. In DNA form, the CDR3 reads TGTGCCACTCAGATAGCGGGAGGTGTCCCAGATACGCAGTATTTT.

A single count supports this clone. J is TRBJ2-4 and V is TRBV19; D is undetermined. CDR1 is LNHDA and CDR2 is SQIVND in the germline V gene (reference sequence). This CDR3 spans 17 amino acids. Trimming shortened V by 1 base and J by 1 base, and 14 bases separated the two germline ends. The CDR3 loop is CASSIGRTDWAKNIQYF. For the CDR3, the DNA is TGTGCCAGTAGTATAGGGCGTACGGATTGGGCCAAAAACATTCAGTACTTC.

The chain combines TRBV19 with TRBJ1-1; no definite D call. V dropped 3 bases and J dropped 2 bases, with 10 bases sitting between them. The CDR3 length is 14 residues. The germline CDR1 and CDR2 sequences are LNHDA and SQIVND (reference sequence). The DNA for the CDR3 is TGTGCCAGTAGTATTAGTGCAGGAAACACTGAAGCTTTCTTT. Amino acid sequence: CASSISAGNTEAFF.

The rearrangement uses TRBV2 and TRBJ1-5; D gene unclear. The CDR3 consists of 17 residues. Deletions cut 2 bases from V and 0 bases from J, with 14 bases between. CDR1 is SNHLY, CDR2 FYNNEI, per germline. CDR3 loop: CASSETGGPYSNQPQHF. The CDR3 DNA follows: TGTGCCAGCAGTGAAACCGGAGGGCCCTATAGCAATCAGCCCCAGCATTTT.

This chain joins TRBV4-1 and TRBJ2-7; maybe TRBD1 (6 bases). Germline-derived CDR1 and CDR2 are MGHRA and YSYEKL. The CDR3 extends over 15 amino acids. Trimming took 1 base from V and 2 from J, leaving 12 bases between them. In DNA form, the CDR3 reads TGCGCCAGCAGCCAAGTTGAGACAGGCACCTACGAGCAGTACTTC. This translates into CASSQVETGTYEQYF.

V gene TRBV19 combines with J gene TRBJ2-1; possibly TRBD1 or TRBD2 for D (6 bases each). V lost 5 bases and J 5 bases, leaving 16 bases between the germline ends. The germline V gene encodes CDR1 LNHDA and CDR2 SQIVND (reference sequence). The CDR3 totals 15 residues. The CDR3 sequence is CASSLGTRGDNEQFF. The CDR3 DNA reads TGTGCCAGTAGTCTCGGGACGAGGGGGGACAATGAGCAGTTCTTC. The full variable domain, in which reference TRBV19 and TRBJ2-1 provide the parts outside the CDR3, is DGGITQSPKYLFRKEGQNVTLSCEQNLNHDAMYWYRQDPGQGLRLIYYSQIVNDFQKGDIAEGYSVSREKKESFPLTVTSAQKNPTAFYLCASSLGTRGDNEQFFGPGTRLTVL.

The V and J genes are TRBV7-9 and TRBJ2-5; 8 bases align to TRBD2. The CDR3 contains 14 residues. The J segment lost 5 bases and the V segment lost 4 bases, leaving 6 bases of the junction unmatched. Germline V gene sequence: CDR1 SEHNR, CDR2 FQNEAQ (reference sequence). The CDR3 here is CASSSGGEGETQYF. CDR3 bases: TGTGCCAGCAGCTCGGGAGGGGAGGGGGAGACCCAGTACTTC.

The DNA of the CDR3 is TGTGCCAGCAGCAAGTACATGACAGGGATCTCCTACGAGCAGTACTTC. It codes for CASSKYMTGISYEQYF. The rearrangement uses TRBV27 and TRBJ2-7; 7 bases match TRBD1. With V trimmed by 6 bases and J by 0 bases, 11 bases remained unmatched. The CDR3 spans 16 residues. The germline V gene has CDR1 MNHEY and CDR2 SMNVEV (reference sequence).

This clone was seen a handful of times. This chain joins TRBV19 and TRBJ1-1; D unresolved. From germline, CDR1 is LNHDA and CDR2 SQIVND (reference sequence). The CDR3 covers 15 residues. The V end was cut by 2 bases, the J end by 3 bases, with 13 bases between. The CDR3 is CASSIIGNGYTEAFF. CDR3 DNA sequence: TGTGCCAGTAGTATAATAGGGAATGGCTACACTGAAGCTTTCTTT.

The rearrangement joins TRBV19 to TRBJ2-7; 8 bases match TRBD2. The germline gives CDR1 LNHDA, CDR2 SQIVND (reference sequence). The CDR3 contains 14 residues. The junction had 4 bases not matched to a gene; V was cut back by 5 bases and J by 1 base. The chain's CDR3 is CASSWAGGSYEQYF. The CDR3 DNA is TGTGCCAGTAGTTGGGCGGGAGGATCCTACGAGCAGTACTTC.